The subject of this entry is one T cell receptor beta chain. This sample was included in a study of blood T cell repertoires in COVID-19. Looking at the study overall: Samples came from the United States, Italy and Spain, spanning acute and convalescent COVID-19. PBMCs, B-cell-depleted T cells, or T cells were the source of the cDNA or gDNA that made up the material.

There are 13 residues in the CDR3. The ends lost 4 bases at V and 4 bases at J; junction bases unmatched: 4. Germline assignment: CDR1 SGHRS and CDR2 YFSETQ. Authors' analysis steps: It was from reference gene primer amplification that nucleated cell counts were estimated. Assay: immunoSEQ multiplex PCR; the TCRdb copy retains only in-frame clones and omits some. V and J calls plus clone size are reproduced from that table; the DNA served to infer D and trimming. The sample contains some 93,000 clones, approximately 86% of which appear only once. This rearrangement joins TRBV5-1 to TRBJ1-1, with TRBD1 matching over 7 bases. Sequencing was carried out using peripheral blood. The source of this sequence is a man over 45 with acute or convalescent COVID-19. The CDR3 loop is CASSADRSTEAFF. Written as DNA, the CDR3 is TGCGCCAGCAGCGCGGACAGGAGCACTGAAGCTTTCTTT.